These 15 T cell receptor beta chains originate from one sample sequenced in a study of blood T cell repertoires in COVID-19. Repertoires were generated with immunoSEQ multiplex PCR, while TCRdb's copy carries only in-frame clones and drops some. The sample includes around 80,000 clones, 70% to 75% seen only once; the top ten take 5% to 6%. Sequencing was carried out using peripheral blood. These receptors were obtained from a man aged 50 to 60 with active or convalescent COVID-19.

The J gene is TRBJ2-3, the V gene TRBV29-1; D perhaps matches TRBD2 (6 bases). The CDR3 covers 14 residues. Germline values: CDR1 SQVTM, CDR2 ANQGSEA. V lost 7 bases to trimming and J lost 0 bases, with 14 bases between them. CDR3 loop: CSALRGYSTDTQYF. CDR3 DNA sequence: TGCAGCGCACTACGGGGGTACAGCACAGATACGCAGTATTTT.

V and J are TRBV6-6 and TRBJ1-3; the D is unclear. Trimming removed 6 bases from V and 4 bases from J, with 10 bases in between. The CDR3 runs 13 residues. Germline V gene lookup returns CDR1 MNHNY and CDR2 SVGAGI (reference sequence). The CDR3 here is CASRRGKGNTIYF. Written as DNA, the CDR3 is TGTGCCAGCAGGAGAGGTAAAGGAAACACCATATATTTT.

This clone rates as medium-sized (0.01 to 0.1%). The chain is built from TRBV27 and TRBJ1-6; weak D call: TRBD1 (6 bases). Germline assignment: CDR1 MNHEY and CDR2 SMNVEV (reference sequence). The CDR3 is made up of 15 amino acids. The ends were cut back, 6 bases at V and 8 bases at J, with 17 bases in the middle. The DNA for the CDR3 is TGTGCCAGCAGCTGGGCGACAAAGGGGGATTCACCCCTCCACTTT. Its protein product is CASSWATKGDSPLHF.

To note about this clone: The sample has other DNA sequences that encode this CDR3 too. This chain connects TRBV7-2 to TRBJ1-5, with D uncertain. V was trimmed by 1 base and J by 2 bases, leaving 12 bases between them. This CDR3 is 16 amino acids long. Germline loops: CDR1 SGHTA, CDR2 FQGNSA. CDR3 sequence: CASSLVGPGGNQPQHF. CDR3 nucleotide sequence: TGTGCCAGCAGCTTAGTCGGTCCCGGGGGCAATCAGCCCCAGCATTTT.

The CDR3 reads CASSLGGVGEAFF. The CDR3 DNA reads as TGTGCCAGCAGCTTGGGGGGCGTGGGTGAAGCTTTCTTT. The rearrangement links TRBV5-6 to TRBJ1-1; possibly TRBD1 for D (5 bases). The CDR3 spans 13 residues. Per germline, CDR1 SGHDT and CDR2 YYEEEE. Trimming took 0 bases from V and 7 from J, leaving 10 bases between them.

The chain links TRBV4-3 to TRBJ2-7; a possible D gene is TRBD1 (6 bases). V lost 0 bases and J 5 bases, leaving 17 bases between the germline ends. The CDR3 totals 16 residues. CDR1 LGHNA and CDR2 YSLEER come from the germline V gene. The CDR3 here is CASSQDFSQGRNEQYF. The CDR3 DNA sequence: TGCGCCAGCAGCCAAGATTTCTCCCAGGGGAGAAACGAGCAGTACTTC.

V usage is TRBV10-3 and J usage is TRBJ2-7; D unclear. V lost 10 bases and J lost 0, with 16 bases in between. Germline V gene lookup returns CDR1 ENHRY and CDR2 SYGVKD. The CDR3 covers 14 residues. CDR3 loop: CATFPGRSSYEQYF. The CDR3 DNA is TGTGCCACCTTCCCCGGTCGGAGCTCCTACGAGCAGTACTTC.

The rearrangement uses TRBV4-1 and TRBJ1-1; 7 positions agree with TRBD1. This CDR3 has 16 amino acids. Germline CDR1 and CDR2: MGHRA and YSYEKL. With V trimmed by 3 bases and J by 4 bases, 11 bases remained unmatched. CDR3 bases: TGCGCCAGCAGCCAGACCCTTAACAGGGGCGGCACTGAAGCTTTCTTT. This translates into CASSQTLNRGGTEAFF.

The chain is built from TRBV7-6 and TRBJ2-1; TRBD2 agrees at 13 bases. V was clipped by 5 bases and J by 7 bases; unmatched bases: 11. CDR1 and CDR2 from the germline V gene are SGHVS and FNYEAQ. The CDR3 contains 17 residues. The CDR3 DNA reads TGTGCCAGCAGCACCACTAGCGGGGGGGCAACGGGGAATGAGCAGTTCTTC. Translated: CASSTTSGGATGNEQFF.

This rearrangement joins TRBV9 to TRBJ2-3; D may be TRBD2 (5 bases). The V end was cut by 4 bases, the J end by 0 bases, with 12 bases between. From germline, CDR1 is SGDLS and CDR2 YYNGEE. The CDR3 is 15 residues long. CDR3 in amino acids: CASSSGIGSTDTQYF. For the CDR3, the DNA is TGTGCCAGCAGCTCCGGGATAGGGAGCACAGATACGCAGTATTTT.

V is TRBV6-5 and J is TRBJ2-7; 8 bases are a match to TRBD2. This CDR3 region has 14 residues. V trimming: 2 bases; J trimming: 3 bases; junction bases outside the gene matches: 3. Germline-derived CDR1 and CDR2 are MNHEY and SVGAGI. CDR3: CASSYKRGSYEQYF. The CDR3 nucleotides are TGTGCCAGCAGTTACAAGCGGGGGAGCTACGAGCAGTACTTC.

The CDR3 region has the DNA TGTGCCAGCAGCTTAGGCAGGTCCAATTCACCCCTCCACTTT. Amino acid sequence: CASSLGRSNSPLHF. This chain joins TRBV11-3 and TRBJ1-6; D is unclear. The V and J ends lost 1 base and 7 bases respectively, with 8 bases between them. CDR1 and CDR2 from the germline V gene are SGHNT and YENEEA. The CDR3 length is 14 residues.

This clone was seen just once. Other nucleotide sequences in the sample specify the same CDR3. The genes are TRBV3-1 (or the pseudogene TRBV3-2) and TRBJ2-5; D is uncertain. Germline CDR1 is LGHDT and CDR2 is YNNKEL (reference sequence). Trimming pared 1 base from V and 5 bases from J, leaving 8 bases between. The CDR3 is made up of 13 amino acids. CDR3 residues: CASSQASRETQYF. The CDR3 bases are TGTGCCAGCAGCCAAGCTAGTAGGGAGACCCAGTACTTC.

The V gene is TRBV6-5, the J gene TRBJ1-5; no reliable D call. This CDR3 comprises 13 residues. V gave up 7 bases and J gave up 11 bases, with 18 bases separating them. Per germline, CDR1 MNHEY and CDR2 SVGAGI. In DNA, the CDR3 is TGTGCCAGCACCGACCGGGGTGGTCGGTCCCAGCATTTT. The encoded protein is CASTDRGGRSQHF.

The V gene is TRBV5-8, the J gene TRBJ2-3; D ambiguous. Trimming left V 4 bases short and J 4 bases short, with 13 bases between. There are 14 residues in the CDR3. From germline, CDR1 is SGHTS and CDR2 YDEGEE. The CDR3 reads CASSAVLYSDTQYF. Written as DNA, the CDR3 is TGTGCCAGCAGCGCGGTTCTTTATTCAGATACGCAGTATTTT. The full variable domain, its missing parts supplied by reference TRBV5-8 and TRBJ2-3, is EAGVTQSPTHLIKTRGQQATLRCSPISGHTSVYWYQQALGLGLQFLLWYDEGEERNRGNFPPRFSGRQFPNYSSELNVNALELEDSALYLCASSAVLYSDTQYFGPGTRLTVL.